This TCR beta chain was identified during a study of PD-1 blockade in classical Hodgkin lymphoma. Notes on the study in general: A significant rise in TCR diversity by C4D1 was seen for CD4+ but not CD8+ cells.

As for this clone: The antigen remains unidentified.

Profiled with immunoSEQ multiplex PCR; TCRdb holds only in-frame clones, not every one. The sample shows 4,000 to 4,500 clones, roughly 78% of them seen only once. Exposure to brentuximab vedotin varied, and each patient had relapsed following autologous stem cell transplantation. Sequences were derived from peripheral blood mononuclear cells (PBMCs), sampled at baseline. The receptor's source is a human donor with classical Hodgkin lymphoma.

The CDR3 loop reads CASSLYVDTEAFF. DNA of the CDR3: TGTGCCAGCAGCTTATATGTGGACACTGAAGCTTTCTTT. The rearrangement uses TRBV11-2 and TRBJ1-1, with D uncertain. V was clipped by 2 bases and J by 3 bases, with 7 bases between them. CDR3 length: 13 residues. CDR1 is SGHAT, CDR2 FQNNGV, per germline. The variable domain in full, with the rest retrieved from reference TRBV11-2 and TRBJ1-1, is EAGVAQSPRYKIIEKRQSVAFWCNPISGHATLYWYQQILGQGPKLLIQFQNNGVVDDSQLPKDRFSAERLKGVDSTLKIQPAKLEDSAVYLCASSLYVDTEAFFGQGTRLTVV.